Sequencing of this T cell receptor (beta chain) was carried out in a study of shared clonotypes between healthy human individuals. Looking at the study overall: Aged between 18 and 49, the donors were a couple of women and a few men.

Generated by immunoSEQ multiplex PCR, the TCRdb table keeps only in-frame clones and is missing some. The sample lists fewer than 200,000 clones, 90% to 95% occurring once. A split of CD4+ cells into CD45RA+ naive and CD45RA-negative memory subsets was performed. The CDR3 consists of 14 residues. The trim removed 6 bases at V and 8 bases at J, leaving 7 bases unmatched. Per germline, CDR1 ENHRY and CDR2 SYGVKD. This TCR came from a woman aged 25 to 39 in good health. The sample taken for sequencing was naive CD4+ T cells sorted from blood. The subset is: CD45RA+ positively selected. The J gene is TRBJ1-4, the V gene TRBV10-3; 9 bases are shared with TRBD1. This CDR3 reads CAIRPDRGGEKLFF. The CDR3 nucleotides read TGTGCCATCAGGCCGGACAGGGGAGGAGAAAAACTGTTTTTT.